This T cell receptor (beta chain) is from a study of T cells in Graves' hyperthyroidism and ophthalmopathy. Researchers took RNA transcripts and amplified the TCR beta CDR3 regions from them. The study used the HTBI primer set for a first-round RT-PCR of the TCR CDR3. TCRdb passed the multiplex PCR reads through MiXCR, listing each CDR3 protein once. The sample carries roughly 840,000 distinct CDR3 sequences, around 39% recorded once. Findings and limits, study-wide: Ophthalmopathy cases were set apart from stable hyperthyroidism by a 13 V-J model.

The germline V gene has CDR1 SQVTM and CDR2 ANQGSEA. This CDR3 comprises 12 residues. With regard to this clonotype: Its matching antigen is unknown.

The sequenced sample was blood. The chain recombines TRBV29-1 with TRBJ2-5; 9 nucleotides match TRBD1. This sequence was found in a man aged 18-30 years with Graves' hyperthyroidism. The CDR3 nucleotides read TGCAGTCGCGGGACAGGGACGCAGACCCAGTACTTC. This codes for CSRGTGTQTQYF.